Each of the 7 T cell receptor beta chains below was sequenced from the same sample in a study of blood T cell repertoires in COVID-19. Assay: immunoSEQ multiplex PCR; the TCRdb copy retains only in-frame clones and omits some. The sample contains 80,000 or so clones, 80% to 90% of which appear only once. What was sequenced was peripheral blood. The source of these receptors is a man between 60 and 70 years old with COVID-19, enrolled during active disease.

On this clone itself: A read error may account for a junction end that differs from germline. The chain joins TRBV29-1 to TRBJ2-3, with 12 nucleotides matching TRBD2. There are 14 residues in the CDR3. The germline CDR1 and CDR2 sequences are SQVTM and ANQGSEA. DNA of the CDR3: TGCAGCGTAGAAGGACTAGCGGGGCCAGATACGCAGTATTTT. Residues: CSVEGLAGPDTQYF.

This clone is a singleton in its sample. V and J are TRBV7-2 and TRBJ2-2; 8 bases align to TRBD2. Per the germline V gene, CDR1 is SGHTA and CDR2 is FQGNSA. Unmatched junction bases numbered 1, after V lost 1 base and J lost 3 bases. This CDR3 spans 15 amino acids. CDR3 protein: CASSLGGLDTGELFF. The CDR3 DNA reads TGTGCCAGCAGCTTAGGGGGACTAGACACCGGGGAGCTGTTTTTT.

The rearrangement links TRBV5-1 to TRBJ2-1; D is uncertain. The germline V gene has CDR1 SGHRS and CDR2 YFSETQ. The CDR3 length is 12 residues. V was cut by 0 bases and J by 6 bases, with 4 bases left in between. The CDR3 coding sequence is TGCGCCAGCAGCTTGGCCAGCAATGAGCAGTTCTTC. It encodes CASSLASNEQFF.

This chain joins TRBV5-1 and TRBJ2-3; 7 positions match TRBD1. The junction had 6 bases not matched to a gene; V was cut back by 4 bases and J by 1 base. This CDR3 spans 15 amino acids. Germline CDR1 is SGHRS and CDR2 is YFSETQ. Here the CDR3 DNA reads TGCGCCAGCAGCGATTGGGACAGCCGCACAGATACGCAGTATTTT. This encodes CASSDWDSRTDTQYF.

This clone was seen only once. V is TRBV5-5 and J is TRBJ1-6; TRBD1 matches 7 bases. The CDR3 length is 16 residues. Losses at the gene ends were 2 bases for V and 5 bases for J; bases not matched to a gene: 7. Germline V lookup: CDR1 SGHKS, CDR2 YYEKEE (reference sequence). CDR3 region: CASSFQTGADNSPLHF. DNA of the CDR3: TGTGCCAGCAGCTTCCAAACAGGGGCGGATAATTCACCCCTCCACTTT.

The chain uses TRBV30 and TRBJ1-4; D unresolved. Trimming stripped 2 bases from V and 0 bases from J, with 7 bases between. Germline CDR1 and CDR2: GTSNPN and SVGIG (reference sequence). The CDR3 length is 14 residues. CDR3 nucleotide sequence: TGTGCCTGGAGTACACCCTCAACTAATGAAAAACTGTTTTTT. This codes for CAWSTPSTNEKLFF.

This chain uses TRBV12-3 or TRBV12-4 with TRBJ1-6; D gene unclear. This CDR3 has 13 residues. V gave up 4 bases and J gave up 7 bases, with 8 bases separating them. The CDR3 loop is CASSSGVNSPLHF. In DNA form, the CDR3 reads TGTGCCAGCAGTTCCGGGGTCAATTCACCCCTCCACTTT.